This T cell receptor (beta chain) was sequenced during a study of tumor-infiltrating lymphocytes in localized non-small cell lung cancer. Study-wide background: Patients included smokers and never-smokers with various histologies, some sampled after neoadjuvant chemotherapy.

The data were produced by immunoSEQ multiplex PCR, yet TCRdb's version contains in-frame clones alone and is incomplete. The repertoire holds about 12,000 clones, with 86% as singletons. With 1 base clipped from V and 5 bases from J, the junction kept 13 bases outside the gene matches. CDR1 SGHAT and CDR2 FQNNGV come from the germline V gene. The CDR3 length is 17 residues. This chain joins TRBV11-2 and TRBJ2-5; TRBD1 matches 7 bases. Sequencing was carried out using lung tumor tissue. This receptor was identified in a human donor with non-small cell lung cancer. The DNA for the CDR3 is TGTGCCAGCAGCTTAGTCGTTAGTTCGACAGGGTTGGAGACCCAGTACTTC. Residues: CASSLVVSSTGLETQYF.